This T cell receptor beta chain was profiled in a study of T-cell reconstitution after alpha-beta-depleted transplantation in children (dated by TCRdb to the mid-2010s). Context from the whole study: Using TCR repertoire profiling, the study quantitatively followed how T-cell immune reconstitution unfolded in children after TCRalphabeta/CD19-depleted allogeneic hematopoietic cell transplantation.

Library generation was performed with PCR. Reads for this sample came from an Illumina HiSeq 2500. Molecular barcoding was employed in the preparation of TCR libraries, with unique molecular identifiers being used to normalize TCRbeta repertoire quantification. The public reads were quality trimmed at Q25 with fastp and then assembled into clones with MiXCR by TCRdb, keeping productive beta chains. Rows merge per CDR3 protein into single entries with the most common DNA and genes. Across this sample there are about 610,000 distinct CDR3 sequences, with more than 9% seen only once. Less than 5% of the sample goes to the ten largest clones. This clonotype was counted ten times or more. Its antigen target is currently unknown. It has no much larger one-base neighbor in the sample; base qualities were not kept. The CDR3 covers 14 residues, taking in both the cysteine and the phenylalanine. Here the CDR3 DNA is all that survives: 42 bases in frame from base 1. Deletion took 3 bases off V and 5 bases off J, with a span of 13 bases between the germline ends. The germline V gene gives CDR1 as KGHSH and CDR2 as LQKENI.

Rearrangement joined TRBV18 to TRBJ2-5; TRBD2 is a weak D gene call, 6 bases matching. This clonotype was sampled from a human donor who donated a stem cell graft to a child with acute myeloid leukemia. The material was PBMCs from the stem cell graft donor, obtained from the stem cell graft. The nucleotides are TGTGCCAGCTCACCCGGGACTTCGAGGGAGACCCAGTACTTC. Its product reads: CASSPGTSRETQYF. Extended through the reference TRBV18 and TRBJ2-5 proteins, this CDR3 yields the full variable domain: NAGVMQNPRHLVRRRGQEARLRCSPMKGHSHVYWYRQLPEEGLKFMVYLQKENIIDESGMPKERFSAEFPKEGPSILRIQQVVRGDSAAYFCASSPGTSRETQYFGPGTRLLVL.